The source of this T cell receptor (beta chain) is a study of shared clonotypes between healthy human individuals. Turning to the study itself: Three plates were used per donor for CD4 naive, three for CD4 memory, two for CD8 naive and one for CD8 memory.

CD45RO-negative CD8 cells positively selected for CCR7 made up the naive population, which excluded terminally differentiated effector memory CD45RA+ cells. The donors were adults (healthy and HIV-negative) with no recent acute infections or vaccinations. TCRdb's copy holds only in-frame clones and misses some; the assay was immunoSEQ multiplex PCR. Of 2 million or so clones listed, roughly 94% are singletons. CDR1 is MNHEY, CDR2 SMNVEV, per germline (reference sequence). V was pared by 0 bases and J by 2 bases, with 11 bases between. This CDR3 region has 15 residues. The TCR originated in a man between 18 and 35 years old in good health. The sequenced sample consisted of naive CD8+ T cells sorted from blood. J is TRBJ2-7 and V is TRBV27; D is possibly TRBD1 (6 bases). CDR3 DNA: TGTGCCAGCAGTTTATCGGTCAACAGGGCCTACGAGCAGTACTTC. Its translation is CASSLSVNRAYEQYF.